Below, 20 T cell receptor beta chains from the same sample are listed, as sequenced in a study of blood T cell repertoires in COVID-19. Method: immunoSEQ multiplex PCR; TCRdb's copy keeps in-frame clones and lacks some. The repertoire includes roughly 62,000 clones, just under 95% of them detected once, and approximately 5.5% sits in the top ten. Specimen: peripheral blood. All receptors come from a human donor in a cohort sampled during active COVID-19.

The chain is built from TRBV3-1 (or the pseudogene TRBV3-2) and TRBJ2-5, with TRBD2 matching over 7 bases. The ends lost 6 bases at V and 4 bases at J; junction bases unmatched: 5. This CDR3 contains 13 residues. Germline V gene lookup returns CDR1 LGHDT and CDR2 YNNKEL (reference sequence). CDR3 in DNA: TGTGCCAGCAGTGGAGGGAGGGGAGAGACCCAGTACTTC. This encodes CASSGGRGETQYF.

This sequence joins TRBV7-2 and TRBJ2-4, with a possible D match to TRBD2 (6 bases). CDR3 length: 14 amino acids. From germline, CDR1 is SGHTA and CDR2 FQGNSA. V was clipped by 2 bases and J by 6 bases, with 11 bases between them. The CDR3 here is CASSLNSGGNIQYF. CDR3 DNA sequence: TGTGCCAGCAGCTTAAATTCCGGGGGAAACATTCAGTACTTC.

Only one count was recorded for this clone. V usage is TRBV24-1 and J usage is TRBJ2-1; TRBD2 agrees at 11 bases. Germline trimming cut 4 bases from V and 3 bases from J; bases unmatched to any gene: 1. The CDR3 loop spans 15 amino acids. Germline V CDR1 and CDR2: KGHDR, SFDVKD. The CDR3 reads CATSDLAGGYNEQFF. The CDR3 DNA is TGTGCCACCAGTGACCTAGCGGGGGGCTACAATGAGCAGTTCTTC.

V usage is TRBV13 and J usage is TRBJ2-3; 9 bases are shared with TRBD2. Trimming took 4 bases from V and 1 from J; bases not matched to a gene: 3. Germline loops: CDR1 PRHDT, CDR2 FYEKMQ (reference sequence). The CDR3 runs to 15 residues. In nucleotides, the CDR3 is TGTGCCAGCAGCTCAGAGCGGGGGGGCACAGATACGCAGTATTTT. Residues: CASSSERGGTDTQYF.

This chain links TRBV7-8 with TRBJ2-7; D not resolved. The V and J ends lost 1 base and 0 bases respectively, with 4 bases between them. The CDR3 consists of 13 residues. CDR1 is SGHVS and CDR2 is FQNEAQ in the germline V gene. This chain's CDR3 is CASSLDSSYEQYF. DNA for the CDR3: TGTGCCAGCAGCTTAGACTCCTCCTACGAGCAGTACTTC.

This clone was recorded once. J is TRBJ1-5 and V is TRBV3-1 (or the pseudogene TRBV3-2); D is uncertain. Germline CDR1 and CDR2: LGHDT and YNNKEL (reference sequence). Trimming took off 3 bases at V and 2 bases at J, with 17 bases between the two ends. This CDR3 region has 17 residues. The CDR3 DNA reads TGTGCCAGCAGCCAGGGCACCGCCAACTCGGGCAATCAGCCCCAGCATTTT. This translates into CASSQGTANSGNQPQHF.

In this sample, this clone turned up a few times. The chain carries TRBV6-1 and TRBJ2-5; D remains ambiguous. The CDR3 loop spans 14 amino acids. Germline assignment: CDR1 MNHNS and CDR2 SASEGT. The V and J ends lost 3 bases and 1 base respectively, with 9 bases between them. The CDR3 region is CASSDPSLQETQYF. The CDR3 nucleotides are TGTGCCAGCAGTGATCCGAGCCTCCAAGAGACCCAGTACTTC.

CDR3 in DNA: TGTGCCAGCAGCCATCTAGCGGGGATGGAGACCCAGTACTTC. This translates into CASSHLAGMETQYF. This chain connects TRBV3-1 (or the pseudogene TRBV3-2) to TRBJ2-5, with 9 bases lining up with TRBD2. Losses at the gene ends were 3 bases for V and 5 bases for J; bases not matched to a gene: 4. CDR3 length: 14 amino acids. Germline CDR1 is LGHDT and CDR2 is YNNKEL (reference sequence).

The chain joins TRBV10-3 to TRBJ2-1, with 8 bases matching TRBD1. Germline CDR1 and CDR2: ENHRY and SYGVKD. V was pared by 11 bases and J by 4 bases, with 19 bases of the junction left unmatched. The CDR3 is made up of 17 amino acids. The CDR3, as DNA: TGTGCCCCGAGGGATGGGCTAAGGGACAGGTTATACAATGAGCAGTTCTTC. Protein product: CAPRDGLRDRLYNEQFF.

The chain uses TRBV6-2 or TRBV6-3 and TRBJ2-5, with 8 bases that match TRBD2. CDR3 length: 15 residues. Germline-derived CDR1 and CDR2 are MNHEY and SVGEGT. Trimming removed 4 bases from V and 5 bases from J; junction bases left unmatched: 9. The CDR3 region is CASSSSGTRTETQYF. CDR3 sequence (DNA): TGTGCCAGCAGTTCCTCCGGGACTAGGACTGAGACCCAGTACTTC.

The chain joins TRBV7-9 to TRBJ2-2; D possibly corresponds to TRBD2 (6 bases). Per the germline V gene, CDR1 is SEHNR and CDR2 is FQNEAQ (reference sequence). The CDR3 spans 16 residues. V dropped 1 base and J dropped 4 bases, with 13 bases sitting between them. The CDR3 reads CASSLGGTLGTGELFF. CDR3 bases: TGTGCCAGCAGCTTAGGGGGGACTCTGGGCACCGGGGAGCTGTTTTTT.

This clone was seen just once. The chain recombines TRBV16 with TRBJ1-2; D remains ambiguous. Germline CDR1 KGHSY, CDR2 FQNENV. Trimming stripped 5 bases from V and 5 bases from J, with 15 bases between. The CDR3 spans 14 residues. The DNA of the CDR3 is TGTGCCAGCAGCACCACCCTTACAGTATATGGCTACACCTTC. Its protein is CASSTTLTVYGYTF. Based on the CDR3 plus reference TRBV16 and TRBJ1-2, the full variable domain is GEEVAQTPKHLVRGEGQKAKLYCAPIKGHSYVFWYQQVLKNEFKFLISFQNENVFDETGMPKERFSAKCLPNSPCSLEIQATKLEDSAVYFCASSTTLTVYGYTFGSGTRLTVV.

The chain couples TRBV11-3 to TRBJ2-6; 10 bases are shared with TRBD1. After removal of 5 bases from V and 0 bases from J, the junction contained 13 bases not matched to a gene. The CDR3 has 20 residues. The germline V gene encodes CDR1 SGHNT and CDR2 YENEEA. The CDR3 DNA follows: TGTGCCAGCAGCCCGAGAACGCCGGACAGGGGGGACTCTGGGGCCAACGTCCTGACTTTC. Protein product: CASSPRTPDRGDSGANVLTF.

This rearrangement joins TRBV7-3 to TRBJ2-5, with 7 bases lining up with TRBD2. J lost 2 bases, V lost 5 bases, and 17 bases had no gene match. Per the germline V gene, CDR1 is SGHTA and CDR2 is FQGTGA. There are 18 residues in the CDR3. CDR3 region: CASSPPGGSPDIQETQYF. In DNA form, the CDR3 reads TGTGCCAGCAGCCCCCCGGGGGGATCTCCCGACATTCAAGAGACCCAGTACTTC. Drawing the rest from reference TRBV7-3 and TRBJ2-5, the complete variable domain is GAGVSQTPSNKVTEKGKYVELRCDPISGHTALYWYRQSLGQGPEFLIYFQGTGAADDSGLPNDRFFAVRPEGSVSTLKIQRTERGDSAVYLCASSPPGGSPDIQETQYFGPGTRLLVL.

The chain links TRBV24-1 to TRBJ1-1; 7 bases map to TRBD1. CDR3 length: 13 residues. V gave up 3 bases and J gave up 7 bases; unmatched junction bases: 4. The germline V gene has CDR1 KGHDR and CDR2 SFDVKD. CDR3: CATSDTQGVEAFF. Here the CDR3 DNA reads TGTGCCACCAGTGATACGCAGGGGGTTGAAGCTTTCTTT.

The DNA of the CDR3 is TGTGCCAGTAACCGGGGGGGCAACTTGAACACTGAAGCTTTCTTT. Amino acids: CASNRGGNLNTEAFF. The rearrangement joins TRBV19 to TRBJ1-1, with D perhaps TRBD1 (6 bases). V was pared by 7 bases and J by 0 bases, with 15 bases between. This CDR3 contains 15 residues. Germline V gene sequence: CDR1 LNHDA, CDR2 SQIVND (reference sequence). Full variable domain (remainder filled in from reference TRBV19 and TRBJ1-1): DGGITQSPKYLFRKEGQNVTLSCEQNLNHDAMYWYRQDPGQGLRLIYYSQIVNDFQKGDIAEGYSVSREKKESFPLTVTSAQKNPTAFYLCASNRGGNLNTEAFFGQGTRLTVV.

The J gene is TRBJ1-2, the V gene TRBV7-9; TRBD1 might be the D (6 bases). V shed 5 bases and J shed 0 bases, with 10 bases lying between them. CDR1 is SEHNR, CDR2 FQNEAQ, per germline (reference sequence). The CDR3 is made up of 14 amino acids. The chain's CDR3 is CASSRTEANYGYTF. The CDR3 coding sequence is TGTGCCAGCAGCCGGACAGAAGCTAACTATGGCTACACCTTC.

CDR3 in amino acids: CASSVLPGDTEAFF. The DNA of the CDR3 is TGTGCCAGCAGCGTATTGCCGGGGGACACTGAAGCTTTCTTT. The chain recombines TRBV9 with TRBJ1-1; TRBD1 might be the D (5 bases). This CDR3 comprises 14 residues. The V and J ends lost 1 base and 3 bases respectively, with 10 bases between them. CDR1 and CDR2 (germline): SGDLS, YYNGEE.

J is TRBJ2-2 and V is TRBV4-1; D may match TRBD1 or TRBD2 (6 bases each). The CDR3 is made up of 15 amino acids. The V and J ends lost 7 bases and 4 bases respectively, with 16 bases between them. CDR1 is MGHRA and CDR2 is YSYEKL in the germline V gene. In nucleotides, the CDR3 is TGCGCCAGCAACCAGCGGGCAGGGGCCACCGGGGAGCTGTTTTTT. This gives the protein CASNQRAGATGELFF.

J is TRBJ1-2 and V is TRBV9, with D unclear. Trimming cost V 2 bases and J 7 bases, with 9 bases left between them. The germline gives CDR1 SGDLS, CDR2 YYNGEE. The CDR3 contains 12 residues. CDR3 loop: CASSVPGFGYTF. The CDR3 DNA is TGTGCCAGCAGCGTCCCGGGGTTTGGCTACACCTTC.